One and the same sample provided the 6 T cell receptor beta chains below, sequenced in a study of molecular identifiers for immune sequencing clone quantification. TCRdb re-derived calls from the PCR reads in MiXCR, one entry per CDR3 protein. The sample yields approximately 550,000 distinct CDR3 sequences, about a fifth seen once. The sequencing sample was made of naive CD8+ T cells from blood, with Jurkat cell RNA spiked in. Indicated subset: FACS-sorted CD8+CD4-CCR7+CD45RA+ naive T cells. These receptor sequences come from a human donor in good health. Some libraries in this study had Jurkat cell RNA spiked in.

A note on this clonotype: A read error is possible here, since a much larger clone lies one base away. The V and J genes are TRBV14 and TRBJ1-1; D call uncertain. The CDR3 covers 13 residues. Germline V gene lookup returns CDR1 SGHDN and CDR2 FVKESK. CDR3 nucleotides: TGTGCCAGCAGGGAAGAGACGAACGCTGAAGCTTTCTTT. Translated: CASREETNAEAFF.

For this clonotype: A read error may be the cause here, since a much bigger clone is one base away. The CDR3 DNA reads TGCGCCAGCAGCTTTTTCCGTGTCTCTACCGGGACAGGGATGAACACTGAAGCTTTCTTT. Translating gives CASSFFRVSTGTGMNTEAFF. V usage is TRBV5-1 and J usage is TRBJ1-1; 9 bases fit TRBD1. The germline CDR1 and CDR2 sequences are SGHRS and YFSETQ. V trimming: 2 bases; J trimming: 0 bases; junction bases outside the gene matches: 17. The CDR3 runs to 20 residues.

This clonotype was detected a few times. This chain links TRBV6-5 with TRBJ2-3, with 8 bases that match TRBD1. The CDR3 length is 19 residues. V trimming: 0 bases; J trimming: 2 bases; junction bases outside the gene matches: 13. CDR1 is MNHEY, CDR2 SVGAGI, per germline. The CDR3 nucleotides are TGTGCCAGCAGTTACTCGTCGGATGTGACAGGGGCCTCCACAGATACGCAGTATTTT. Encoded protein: CASSYSSDVTGASTDTQYF.

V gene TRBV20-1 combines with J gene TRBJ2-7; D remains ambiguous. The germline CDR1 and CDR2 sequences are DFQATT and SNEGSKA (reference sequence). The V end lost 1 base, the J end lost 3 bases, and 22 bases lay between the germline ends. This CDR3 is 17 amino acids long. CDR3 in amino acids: CSARGEPPGSLSYEQYF. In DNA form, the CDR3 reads TGCAGTGCTAGAGGGGAACCACCGGGTTCCCTAAGCTACGAGCAGTACTTC.

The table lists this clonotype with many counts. CDR3 sequence (DNA): TGCAGCGTGGCCGGGACAGGGTTAACAGATACGCAGTATTTT. Translating gives CSVAGTGLTDTQYF. This chain uses TRBV29-1 with TRBJ2-3, with 9 bases lining up with TRBD1. Germline V lookup: CDR1 SQVTM, CDR2 ANQGSEA. The CDR3 spans 14 residues. V shed 6 bases and J 3 bases; nucleotides not matched to a gene: 7.

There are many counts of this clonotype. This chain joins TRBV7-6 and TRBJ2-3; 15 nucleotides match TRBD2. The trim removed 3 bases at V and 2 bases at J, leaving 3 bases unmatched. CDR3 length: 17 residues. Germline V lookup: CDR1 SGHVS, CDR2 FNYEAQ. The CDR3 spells CASSLGLAGGNTDTQYF. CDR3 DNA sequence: TGTGCCAGCAGCTTGGGACTAGCGGGGGGAAACACAGATACGCAGTATTTT.